The 30 T cell receptor beta chains in this list originate from one sample, sequenced in a study of shared T cell receptors in the human thymus. Some clones are missing from TCRdb's copy, which holds only in-frame ones; the method was immunoSEQ multiplex PCR. The data show 600,000 or so clones, 87% seen once. The data were also submitted as part of a second study, on human thymus T cells.

Sequencing used thymocytes. These receptors came from a boy younger than two with a congenital heart defect.

The chain combines TRBV15 with TRBJ2-3, with TRBD2 as a possible D gene (6 bases). With 1 base removed from V and 0 bases from J, the gap between germline ends came to 20 bases. This CDR3 has 19 amino acids. CDR1 is LNHNV and CDR2 is YYDKDF in the germline V gene (reference sequence). The CDR3 bases are TGTGCCACCAGCAGAGTCCTGAGTGGGAGGCCGGCTAGCACAGATACGCAGTATTTT. Its protein is CATSRVLSGRPASTDTQYF.

In the case of this clone: One junction end disagrees with the germline gene, perhaps due to a read error. Other nucleotide sequences from this sample produce the same CDR3. V is TRBV4-1 and J is TRBJ1-6, with 7 positions matching TRBD1. The CDR3 is 17 residues long. Germline V lookup: CDR1 MGHRA, CDR2 YSYEKL. The CDR3 bases are TGCGCCAGCAGCCAAGTGAGACAGGGCATCTATAATTCCCCCCTCCACTTT. Its translation is CASSQVRQGIYNSPLHF.

This clone has only one observation. The chain links TRBV11-2 to TRBJ1-2, with 7 bases matching TRBD1. The germline gives CDR1 SGHAT, CDR2 FQNNGV. The CDR3 runs to 14 residues. Losses at the gene ends were 7 bases for V and 4 bases for J; bases not matched to a gene: 9. CDR3 loop: CASTEWGQLYGYTF. CDR3 bases: TGTGCCAGCACCGAATGGGGACAGCTCTATGGCTACACCTTC.

The chain is built from TRBV5-6 and TRBJ2-1; 8 bases are shared with TRBD1. Germline assignment: CDR1 SGHDT and CDR2 YYEEEE. This CDR3 comprises 15 residues. Trimming at V came to 5 bases and at J to 3 bases, leaving 7 bases not matched to a gene. The CDR3 sequence: CASRPGQADYNEQFF. The CDR3 nucleotides read TGTGCCAGCAGACCGGGACAGGCAGACTACAATGAGCAGTTCTTC.

The chain's CDR3 is CSVVLRQGLSGPGNTIYF. The CDR3 coding sequence is TGCAGCGTTGTCTTGCGACAGGGGCTCAGTGGACCTGGAAACACCATATATTTT. This chain connects TRBV29-1 to TRBJ1-3; 8 nucleotides align to TRBD1. The germline gives CDR1 SQVTM, CDR2 ANQGSEA. V shed 4 bases, J shed 2 bases, and the junction held 16 bases outside the gene matches. The CDR3 has 18 residues.

This chain uses TRBV19 with TRBJ1-5, with TRBD1 matching 7 bases. Germline-derived CDR1 and CDR2 are LNHDA and SQIVND (reference sequence). J gave up 0 bases and V 5 bases, and 7 bases lay outside the gene matches. This CDR3 is built from 16 residues. The CDR3 region has the DNA TGTGCCAGTAGTTCGGACAGGACTTATAGCAATCAGCCCCAGCATTTT. Its protein product is CASSSDRTYSNQPQHF.

The genes are TRBV28 and TRBJ1-6; D is ambiguous. The CDR3 is made up of 12 amino acids. CDR1 is MDHEN, CDR2 SYDVKM, per germline. The germline V and J ends were trimmed by 8 bases and 4 bases, with 6 bases remaining between them. The CDR3 is CASGDYNSPLHF. CDR3 nucleotides: TGTGCCAGCGGAGATTATAATTCACCCCTCCACTTT. The full variable domain, its missing parts supplied by reference TRBV28 and TRBJ1-6, is DVKVTQSSRYLVKRTGEKVFLECVQDMDHENMFWYRQDPGLGLRLIYFSYDVKMKEKGDIPEGYSVSREKKERFSLILESASTNQTSMYLCASGDYNSPLHFGNGTRLTVT.

The chain is built from TRBV7-2 and TRBJ1-4; 10 bases are shared with TRBD1. The CDR3 length is 16 residues. From germline, CDR1 is SGHTA and CDR2 FQGNSA. J lost 7 bases, V lost 5 bases, and 10 bases had no gene match. The CDR3 nucleotides read TGTGCCAGCAGCGCAAAGACCGGGACAGGGGCTGAAAAACTGTTTTTT. This gives the protein CASSAKTGTGAEKLFF.

This clone was recorded once. This chain joins TRBV19 and TRBJ1-5; the match to TRBD1 covers 11 bases. J gave up 0 bases and V 5 bases, and 18 bases lay outside the gene matches. CDR3 size: 21 residues. Germline V gives CDR1 LNHDA, CDR2 SQIVND (reference sequence). As DNA, the CDR3 is TGTGCCAGTAGTCCATCGGGATGGACAGGGGGCACCCATTATAGCAATCAGCCCCAGCATTTT. It translates to CASSPSGWTGGTHYSNQPQHF.

This clone has a handful of counts. This chain uses TRBV2 with TRBJ2-5, with D possibly TRBD2 on 5 matching bases. This CDR3 has 18 residues. Germline CDR1 is SNHLY and CDR2 is FYNNEI. V shed 8 bases and J shed 5 bases, with 30 bases lying between them. CDR3 residues: CASFIYWQIGLGRETQYF. DNA for the CDR3: TGTGCCAGCTTTATCTACTGGCAGATTGGACTCGGTAGGGAGACCCAGTACTTC. The variable domain in full, with the rest retrieved from reference TRBV2 and TRBJ2-5, is EPEVTQTPSHQVTQMGQEVILRCVPISNHLYFYWYRQILGQKVEFLVSFYNNEISEKSEIFDDQFSVERPDGSNFTLKIRSTKLEDSAMYFCASFIYWQIGLGRETQYFGPGTRLLVL.

This rearrangement joins TRBV21-1 to TRBJ2-2; the table assigns TRBD2, which was not confirmed against the DNA. TRBV21-1 is a pseudogene locus. This CDR3 has 21 amino acids. The CDR3 spells CASSKGEAGTSGGPLAGELFF. CDR3 nucleotide sequence: TGTGCCAGCAGCAAAGGGGAGGCGGGGACTAGCGGGGGGCCGTTGGCAGGGGAGCTGTTTTTT.

V and J are TRBV6-1 and TRBJ1-1; TRBD1 matches 10 bases. The CDR3 contains 18 residues. V lost 1 base and J lost 2; bases outside the gene matches: 10. Per the germline V gene, CDR1 is MNHNS and CDR2 is SASEGT. The CDR3 region is CASSEVLGDRGRNTEAFF. The CDR3, as DNA: TGTGCCAGCAGTGAAGTTTTGGGGGACAGGGGCCGTAACACTGAAGCTTTCTTT.

The rearrangement uses TRBV5-6 and TRBJ1-5, with 7 nucleotides matching TRBD1. Looked up from germline, CDR1 is SGHDT and CDR2 is YYEEEE. With 4 bases clipped from V and 4 bases from J, the junction kept 5 bases outside the gene matches. The CDR3 length is 14 residues. CDR3 bases: TGTGCCAGCAGCCAGGGGGGCCTTAATCAGCCCCAGCATTTT. Encoded protein: CASSQGGLNQPQHF. The variable domain in full, completed from reference TRBV5-6 and TRBJ1-5, reads DAGVTQSPTHLIKTRGQQVTLRCSPKSGHDTVSWYQQALGQGPQFIFQYYEEEERQRGNFPDRFSGHQFPNYSSELNVNALLLGDSALYLCASSQGGLNQPQHFGDGTRLSIL.

The rearrangement links TRBV27 to TRBJ2-7, with TRBD2 identical over 8 bases. V gave up 6 bases and J gave up 5 bases; unmatched junction bases: 12. Per the germline V gene, CDR1 is MNHEY and CDR2 is SMNVEV (reference sequence). This CDR3 comprises 15 residues. The CDR3 DNA is TGTGCCAGCAGGTCTAAAGCAGCGGGAGTTGACGAGCAGTACTTC. Protein: CASRSKAAGVDEQYF.

CDR3 nucleotides: TGTGCCAGCAGCCAAGAAAGGTCGGGGGTAAGCTCCTACAATGAGCAGTTCTTC. It is translated as CASSQERSGVSSYNEQFF. The V call is TRBV14, the J call TRBJ2-1; D possibly corresponds to TRBD2 (6 bases). Trimming took 0 bases from V and 0 from J, leaving 15 bases between them. Germline V gives CDR1 SGHDN, CDR2 FVKESK. The CDR3 is 18 residues long.

The rearrangement joins TRBV10-3 to TRBJ2-6, with TRBD1 matching 9 bases. V was clipped by 11 bases and J by 0 bases; unmatched bases: 8. Looked up from germline, CDR1 is ENHRY and CDR2 is SYGVKD. The length of the CDR3 is 16 residues. The CDR3 region is CASEGQGISGANVLTF. The CDR3 bases are TGTGCCTCGGAGGGACAGGGTATCTCTGGGGCCAACGTCCTGACTTTC.

V and J are TRBV7-2 and TRBJ2-7; 12 bases match TRBD1. This CDR3 has 17 amino acids. The germline V gene encodes CDR1 SGHTA and CDR2 FQGNSA. Trimming cost V 5 bases and J 3 bases; bases outside gene matches: 11. This CDR3 reads CASSTKGGQGAHYEQYF. CDR3 DNA: TGTGCCAGCAGCACCAAGGGGGGACAGGGGGCGCACTACGAGCAGTACTTC.

The V gene is TRBV4-3, the J gene TRBJ1-2; tentatively, D is TRBD1 (6 bases). Germline-derived CDR1 and CDR2 are LGHNA and YSLEER. The V end was cut by 4 bases, the J end by 5 bases, with 20 bases between. The CDR3 runs 16 residues. DNA of the CDR3: TGCGCCAGCAGCCCCCAGACAGGACCCTTTATTTATGGCTACACCTTC. Amino acids: CASSPQTGPFIYGYTF.

J is TRBJ2-6 and V is TRBV6-5; tentatively, D is TRBD1 (5 bases). The CDR3 spans 16 residues. From germline, CDR1 is MNHEY and CDR2 SVGAGI. V lost 1 base to trimming and J lost 4 bases, with 11 bases between them. The CDR3 coding sequence is TGTGCCAGCAGTTACTTAGACAGACCCGGGGCCAACGTCCTGACTTTC. It codes for CASSYLDRPGANVLTF.

This sequence joins TRBV15 and TRBJ1-6; D is uncertain. Trimming pared 0 bases from V and 0 bases from J, leaving 12 bases between. The CDR3 extends over 18 amino acids. Per the germline V gene, CDR1 is LNHNV and CDR2 is YYDKDF (reference sequence). CDR3 protein: CATSRDFGGNSYNSPLHF. As DNA, the CDR3 is TGTGCCACCAGCAGAGATTTTGGAGGCAACTCCTATAATTCACCCCTCCACTTT.

The count of this clone is one. V is TRBV4-3 and J is TRBJ2-1; 7 bases are shared with TRBD2. CDR3 size: 18 residues. Germline CDR1 reads LGHNA; CDR2 reads YSLEER. V gave up 4 bases and J gave up 3 bases; unmatched junction bases: 15. CDR3: CASSPVRPGGISYNEQFF. The CDR3 DNA reads as TGCGCCAGCAGCCCCGTCAGGCCCGGGGGGATTAGCTACAATGAGCAGTTCTTC.

CDR3 loop: CASSIDGRGEQFF. In DNA form, the CDR3 reads TGTGCCAGTAGTATAGACGGTAGGGGTGAGCAGTTCTTC. The chain recombines TRBV19 with TRBJ2-1; possibly TRBD1 for D (5 bases). The length of the CDR3 is 13 residues. CDR1 is LNHDA, CDR2 SQIVND, per germline (reference sequence). The V end was cut by 0 bases, the J end by 9 bases, with 9 bases between.

The chain employs TRBV29-1 and TRBJ2-5, with TRBD1 matching 7 bases. The CDR3 totals 15 residues. V trimming: 8 bases; J trimming: 0 bases; junction bases outside the gene matches: 12. CDR1 is SQVTM and CDR2 is ANQGSEA in the germline V gene. CDR3 bases: TGCAGCCACCACGGACAGGAGCTGTACCAAGAGACCCAGTACTTC. This gives the protein CSHHGQELYQETQYF.

The chain is built from TRBV11-2 and TRBJ2-3; the D gene is possibly TRBD2 (5 bases). Deletions cut 2 bases from V and 0 bases from J, with 12 bases between. The V gene's germline CDR1 is SGHAT and CDR2 FQNNGV. This CDR3 contains 16 residues. In nucleotides, the CDR3 is TGTGCCAGCAGCTTACTTACTAGGGTGAGCACAGATACGCAGTATTTT. It specifies CASSLLTRVSTDTQYF.

V gene TRBV7-6 combines with J gene TRBJ1-5; TRBD1 is a possible D gene (6 bases). V shed 2 bases and J shed 2 bases, with 16 bases lying between them. The CDR3 has 17 residues. CDR1 and CDR2 from the germline V gene are SGHVS and FNYEAQ. CDR3 amino acids: CASSLSVGAEGNQPQHF. The CDR3, as DNA: TGTGCCAGCAGCTTAAGCGTGGGGGCAGAGGGCAATCAGCCCCAGCATTTT.

This clone was recorded a few times. This chain connects TRBV30 to TRBJ1-2; D possibly corresponds to TRBD1 (6 bases). This CDR3 contains 12 residues. Germline V lookup: CDR1 GTSNPN, CDR2 SVGIG (reference sequence). The V gene lost 0 bases and the J gene lost 10 bases, with 12 bases spanning the gap. The CDR3 DNA reads as TGTGCCTGGAGTGTACACAGGGAGTCCTACACCTTC. Translation gives CAWSVHRESYTF.

The chain joins TRBV10-3 to TRBJ2-3; 11 bases line up with TRBD2. This CDR3 region has 17 residues. CDR1 and CDR2 (germline): ENHRY, SYGVKD. The junction had 9 bases not matched to a gene; V was cut back by 5 bases and J by 2 bases. CDR3 loop: CAISPRTTSGTTDTQYF. The CDR3 region has the DNA TGTGCCATCAGTCCAAGGACGACTAGCGGGACCACAGATACGCAGTATTTT.

This clone was picked up a small number of times. The chain combines TRBV5-4 with TRBJ1-3, with no clear D. Trimming took off 4 bases at V and 0 bases at J, with 11 bases between the two ends. Germline loops: CDR1 SGHNT, CDR2 YYREEE (reference sequence). CDR3 length: 15 amino acids. CDR3 sequence reads: CASSINSSSGNTIYF. The CDR3, as DNA: TGTGCCAGCAGCATAAACAGTAGCTCTGGAAACACCATATATTTT.

The CDR3 reads CASSEEGQIINYGYTF. CDR3 DNA sequence: TGTGCCAGCAGTGAAGAGGGACAGATTATAAACTATGGCTACACCTTC. This chain joins TRBV6-1 and TRBJ1-2, with 7 bases matching TRBD1. From germline, CDR1 is MNHNS and CDR2 SASEGT. The trim removed 1 base at V and 2 bases at J, leaving 7 bases unmatched. The CDR3 is 16 amino acids.

This clone was seen a single time. This rearrangement joins TRBV5-4 to TRBJ2-7, with D perhaps matching TRBD1 (5 bases). Germline V CDR1 and CDR2: SGHNT, YYREEE (reference sequence). The CDR3 is 12 residues long. V lost 5 bases and J lost 7, with 13 bases in between. The CDR3 sequence: CASRAEPGEQYF. In nucleotides, the CDR3 is TGTGCCAGCAGGGCAGAACCAGGGGAGCAGTACTTC.